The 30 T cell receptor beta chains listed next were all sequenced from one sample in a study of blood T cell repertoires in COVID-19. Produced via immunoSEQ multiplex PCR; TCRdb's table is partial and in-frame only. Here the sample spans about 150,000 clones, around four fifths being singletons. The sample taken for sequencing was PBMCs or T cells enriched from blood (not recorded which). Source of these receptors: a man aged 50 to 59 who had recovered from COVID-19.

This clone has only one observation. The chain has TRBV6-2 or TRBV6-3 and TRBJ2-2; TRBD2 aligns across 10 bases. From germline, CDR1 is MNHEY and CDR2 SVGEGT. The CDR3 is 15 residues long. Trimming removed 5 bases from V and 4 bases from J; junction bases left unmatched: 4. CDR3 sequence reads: CASSKIAGGTGELFF. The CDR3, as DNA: TGTGCCAGCAGTAAAATAGCGGGGGGCACCGGGGAGCTGTTTTTT.

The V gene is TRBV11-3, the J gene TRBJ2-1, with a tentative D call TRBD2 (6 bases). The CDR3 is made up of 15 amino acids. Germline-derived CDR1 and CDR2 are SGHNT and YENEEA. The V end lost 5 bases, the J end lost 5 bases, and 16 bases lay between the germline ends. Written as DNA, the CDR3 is TGTGCCAGCAGCACCCCGGGGGAGTCAGACAATGAGCAGTTCTTC. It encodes CASSTPGESDNEQFF.

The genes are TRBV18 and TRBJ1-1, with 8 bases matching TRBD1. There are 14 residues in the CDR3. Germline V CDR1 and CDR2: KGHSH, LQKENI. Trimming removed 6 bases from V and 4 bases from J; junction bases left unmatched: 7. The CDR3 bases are TGTGCCAGCTCCCCGGACAGGGAGGTCACTGAAGCTTTCTTT. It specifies CASSPDREVTEAFF.

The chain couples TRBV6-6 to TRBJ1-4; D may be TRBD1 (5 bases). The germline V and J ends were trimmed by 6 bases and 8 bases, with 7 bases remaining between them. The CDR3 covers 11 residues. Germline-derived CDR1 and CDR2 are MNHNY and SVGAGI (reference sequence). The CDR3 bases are TGTGCCAGCAGGTCAGGGGAAAAACTGTTTTTT. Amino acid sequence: CASRSGEKLFF.

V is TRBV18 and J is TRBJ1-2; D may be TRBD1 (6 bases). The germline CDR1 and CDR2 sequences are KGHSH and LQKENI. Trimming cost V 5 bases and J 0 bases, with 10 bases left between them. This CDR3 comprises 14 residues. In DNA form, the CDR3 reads TGTGCCAGCTCAGGCGGACAGTCTAACTATGGCTACACCTTC. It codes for CASSGGQSNYGYTF.

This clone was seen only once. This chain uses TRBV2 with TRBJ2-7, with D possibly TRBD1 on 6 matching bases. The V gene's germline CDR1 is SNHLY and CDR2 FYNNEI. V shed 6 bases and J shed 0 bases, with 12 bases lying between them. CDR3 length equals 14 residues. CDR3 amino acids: CASRQGTGSYEQYF. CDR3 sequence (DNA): TGTGCCAGCAGACAGGGAACCGGCTCCTACGAGCAGTACTTC.

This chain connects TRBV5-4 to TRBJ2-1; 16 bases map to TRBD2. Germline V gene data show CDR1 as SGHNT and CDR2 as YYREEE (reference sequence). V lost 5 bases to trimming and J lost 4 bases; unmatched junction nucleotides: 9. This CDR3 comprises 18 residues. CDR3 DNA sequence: TGTGCCAGCAGGGGCCCCGGGACTAGCGGGGGGGGGTACAATGAGCAGTTCTTC. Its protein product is CASRGPGTSGGGYNEQFF. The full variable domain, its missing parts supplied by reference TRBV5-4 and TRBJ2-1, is ETGVTQSPTHLIKTRGQQVTLRCSSQSGHNTVSWYQQALGQGPQFIFQYYREEENGRGNFPPRFSGLQFPNYSSELNVNALELDDSALYLCASRGPGTSGGGYNEQFFGPGTRLTVL.

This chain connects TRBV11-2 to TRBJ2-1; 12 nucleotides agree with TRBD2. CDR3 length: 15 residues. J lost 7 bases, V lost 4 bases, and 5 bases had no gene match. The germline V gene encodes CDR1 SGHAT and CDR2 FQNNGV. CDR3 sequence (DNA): TGTGCCAGCAGCTCGACTAGCGGGGGAGGGAATGAGCAGTTCTTC. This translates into CASSSTSGGGNEQFF.

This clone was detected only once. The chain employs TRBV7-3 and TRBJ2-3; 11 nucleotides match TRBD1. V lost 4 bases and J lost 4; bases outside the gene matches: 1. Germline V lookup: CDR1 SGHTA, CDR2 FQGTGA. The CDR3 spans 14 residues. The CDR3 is CASSWTGGADTQYF. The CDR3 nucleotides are TGTGCCAGCAGCTGGACAGGGGGCGCAGATACGCAGTATTTT. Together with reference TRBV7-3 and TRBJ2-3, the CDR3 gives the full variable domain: GAGVSQTPSNKVTEKGKYVELRCDPISGHTALYWYRQSLGQGPEFLIYFQGTGAADDSGLPNDRFFAVRPEGSVSTLKIQRTERGDSAVYLCASSWTGGADTQYFGPGTRLTVL.

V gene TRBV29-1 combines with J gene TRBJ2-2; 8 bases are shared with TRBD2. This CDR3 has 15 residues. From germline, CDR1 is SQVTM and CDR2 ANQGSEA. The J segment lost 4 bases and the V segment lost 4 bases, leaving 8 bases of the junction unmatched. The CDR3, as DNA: TGCAGCGTTGCAGGTGGACTAGCAGGCACCGGGGAGCTGTTTTTT. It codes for CSVAGGLAGTGELFF.

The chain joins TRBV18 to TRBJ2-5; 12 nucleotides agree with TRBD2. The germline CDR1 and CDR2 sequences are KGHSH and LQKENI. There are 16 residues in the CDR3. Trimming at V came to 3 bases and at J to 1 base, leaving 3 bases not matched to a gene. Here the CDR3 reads CASSPQTSGGQETQYF. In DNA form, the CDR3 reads TGTGCCAGCTCACCTCAGACTAGCGGGGGCCAAGAGACCCAGTACTTC.

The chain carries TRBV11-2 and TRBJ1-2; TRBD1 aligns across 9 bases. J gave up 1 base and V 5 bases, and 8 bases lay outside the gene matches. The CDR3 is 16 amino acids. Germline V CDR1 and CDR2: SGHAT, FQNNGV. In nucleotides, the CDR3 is TGTGCCAGCAGCAGGGGGACAGGGCTAAATAACTATGGCTACACCTTC. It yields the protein CASSRGTGLNNYGYTF.

CDR3: CASRRAGTGDEKLFF. CDR3 sequence (DNA): TGTGCCAGCAGGCGAGCCGGGACAGGGGATGAAAAACTGTTTTTT. This chain connects TRBV27 to TRBJ1-4; 10 nucleotides line up with TRBD1. The CDR3 loop spans 15 amino acids. V lost 6 bases, J lost 6 bases, and 7 bases stayed unmatched. Germline V CDR1 and CDR2: MNHEY, SMNVEV (reference sequence). The full variable domain, rest sourced from reference TRBV27 and TRBJ1-4, is EAQVTQNPRYLITVTGKKLTVTCSQNMNHEYMSWYRQDPGLGLRQIYYSMNVEVTDKGDVPEGYKVSRKEKRNFPLILESPSPNQTSLYFCASRRAGTGDEKLFFGSGTQLSVL.

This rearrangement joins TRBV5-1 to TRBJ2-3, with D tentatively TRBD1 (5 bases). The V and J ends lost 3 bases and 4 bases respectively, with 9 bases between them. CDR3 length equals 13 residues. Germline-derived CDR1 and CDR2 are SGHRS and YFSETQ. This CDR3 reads CASSYQGSDTQYF. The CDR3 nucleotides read TGCGCCAGCAGCTACCAGGGCTCAGATACGCAGTATTTT.

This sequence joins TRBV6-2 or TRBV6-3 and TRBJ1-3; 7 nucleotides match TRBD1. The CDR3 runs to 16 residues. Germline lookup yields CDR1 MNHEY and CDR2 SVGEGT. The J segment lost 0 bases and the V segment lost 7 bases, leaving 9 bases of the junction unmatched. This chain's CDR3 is CASNPAGTASGNTIYF. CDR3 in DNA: TGTGCCAGCAACCCTGCCGGGACAGCCTCTGGAAACACCATATATTTT.

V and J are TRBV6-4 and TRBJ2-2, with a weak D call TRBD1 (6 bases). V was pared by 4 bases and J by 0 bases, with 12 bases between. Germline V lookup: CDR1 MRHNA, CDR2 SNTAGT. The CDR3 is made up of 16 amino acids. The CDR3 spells CASSGQGPSNTGELFF. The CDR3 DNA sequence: TGTGCCAGCAGTGGCCAGGGGCCTTCGAACACCGGGGAGCTGTTTTTT.

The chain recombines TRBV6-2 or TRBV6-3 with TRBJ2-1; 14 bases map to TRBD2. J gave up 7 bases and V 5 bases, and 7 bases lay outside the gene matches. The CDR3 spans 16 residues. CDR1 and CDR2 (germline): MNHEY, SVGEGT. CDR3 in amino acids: CASSIAGLAGANEQFF. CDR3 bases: TGTGCCAGCAGTATCGCGGGACTAGCGGGGGCAAATGAGCAGTTCTTC.

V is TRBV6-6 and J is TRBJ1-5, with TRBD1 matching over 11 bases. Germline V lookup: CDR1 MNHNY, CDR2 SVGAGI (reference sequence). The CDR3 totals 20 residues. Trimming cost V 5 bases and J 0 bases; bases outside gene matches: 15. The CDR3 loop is CASSPRRTGGWILSNQPQHF. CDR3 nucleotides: TGTGCCAGCAGTCCCCGCCGGACAGGGGGCTGGATCCTTAGCAATCAGCCCCAGCATTTT.

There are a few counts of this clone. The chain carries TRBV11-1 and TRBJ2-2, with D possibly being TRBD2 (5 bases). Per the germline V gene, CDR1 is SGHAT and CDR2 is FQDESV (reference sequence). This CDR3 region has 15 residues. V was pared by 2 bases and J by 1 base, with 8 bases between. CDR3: CASSLLAGNTGELFF. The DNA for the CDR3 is TGTGCCAGCAGCTTATTGGCGGGGAACACCGGGGAGCTGTTTTTT.

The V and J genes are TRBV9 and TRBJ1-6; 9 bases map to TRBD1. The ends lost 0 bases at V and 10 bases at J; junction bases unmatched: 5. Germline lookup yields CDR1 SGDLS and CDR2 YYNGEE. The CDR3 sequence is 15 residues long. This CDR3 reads CASSVGADRGSPLHF. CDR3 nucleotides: TGTGCCAGCAGCGTAGGAGCCGACAGGGGGTCACCCCTCCACTTT. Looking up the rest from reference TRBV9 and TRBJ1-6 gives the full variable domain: DSGVTQTPKHLITATGQRVTLRCSPRSGDLSVYWYQQSLDQGLQFLIQYYNGEERAKGNILERFSAQQFPDLHSELNLSSLELGDSALYFCASSVGADRGSPLHFGNGTRLTVT.

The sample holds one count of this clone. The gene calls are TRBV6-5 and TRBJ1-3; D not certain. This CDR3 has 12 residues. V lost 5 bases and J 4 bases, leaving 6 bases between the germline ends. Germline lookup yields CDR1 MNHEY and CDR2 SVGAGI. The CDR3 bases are TGTGCCAGCAGTCATCAGGGAAACACCATATATTTT. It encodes CASSHQGNTIYF.

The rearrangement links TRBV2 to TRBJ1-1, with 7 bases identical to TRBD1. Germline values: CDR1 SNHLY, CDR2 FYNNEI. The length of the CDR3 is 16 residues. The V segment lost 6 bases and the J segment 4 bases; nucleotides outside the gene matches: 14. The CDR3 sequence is CASRMGYGRGVTEAFF. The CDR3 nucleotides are TGTGCCAGCAGGATGGGTTATGGCAGGGGGGTCACTGAAGCTTTCTTT.

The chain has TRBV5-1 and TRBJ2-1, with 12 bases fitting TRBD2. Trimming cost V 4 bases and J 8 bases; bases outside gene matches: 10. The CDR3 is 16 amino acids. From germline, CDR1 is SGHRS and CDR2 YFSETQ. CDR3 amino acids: CASSPRTSGAGDEQFF. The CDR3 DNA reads TGCGCCAGCAGCCCTCGGACTAGCGGGGCCGGGGATGAGCAGTTCTTC.

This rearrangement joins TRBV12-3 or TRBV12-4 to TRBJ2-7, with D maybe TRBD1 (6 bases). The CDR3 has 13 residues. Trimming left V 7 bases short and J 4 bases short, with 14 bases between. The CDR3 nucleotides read TGTGCCAGCAATGGGACACCTAATTACGAGCAGTACTTC. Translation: CASNGTPNYEQYF.

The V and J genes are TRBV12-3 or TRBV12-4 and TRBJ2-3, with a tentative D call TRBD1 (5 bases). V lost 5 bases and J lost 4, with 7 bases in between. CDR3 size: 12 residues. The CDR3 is CASSMTADTQYF. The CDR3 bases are TGTGCCAGCAGTATGACAGCAGATACGCAGTATTTT.

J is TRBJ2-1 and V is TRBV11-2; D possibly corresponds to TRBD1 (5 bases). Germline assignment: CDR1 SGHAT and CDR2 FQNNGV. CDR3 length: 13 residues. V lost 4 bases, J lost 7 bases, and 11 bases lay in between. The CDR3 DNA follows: TGTGCCAGCAGCTCGGATAGGGGTAATGAGCAGTTCTTC. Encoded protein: CASSSDRGNEQFF.

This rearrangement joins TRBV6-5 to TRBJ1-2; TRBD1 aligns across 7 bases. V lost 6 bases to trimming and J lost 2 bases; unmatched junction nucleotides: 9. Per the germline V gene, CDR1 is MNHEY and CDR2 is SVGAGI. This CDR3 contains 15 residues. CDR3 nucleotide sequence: TGTGCCAGCAGCCCCAACGCGGGACAGAACTATGGCTACACCTTC. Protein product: CASSPNAGQNYGYTF.

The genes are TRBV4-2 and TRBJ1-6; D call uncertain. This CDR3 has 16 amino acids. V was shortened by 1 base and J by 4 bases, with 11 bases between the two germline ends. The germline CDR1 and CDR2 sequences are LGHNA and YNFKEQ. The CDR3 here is CASSQGGGSYNSPLHF. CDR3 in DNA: TGTGCCAGCAGCCAAGGGGGAGGGTCATATAATTCACCCCTCCACTTT.

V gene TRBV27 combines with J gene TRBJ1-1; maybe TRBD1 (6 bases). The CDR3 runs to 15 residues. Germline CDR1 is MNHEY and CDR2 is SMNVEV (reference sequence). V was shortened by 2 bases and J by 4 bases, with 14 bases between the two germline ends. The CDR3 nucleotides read TGTGCCAGCAGTTTAAAGGGGGACCTGGTCACTGAAGCTTTCTTT. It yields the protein CASSLKGDLVTEAFF.

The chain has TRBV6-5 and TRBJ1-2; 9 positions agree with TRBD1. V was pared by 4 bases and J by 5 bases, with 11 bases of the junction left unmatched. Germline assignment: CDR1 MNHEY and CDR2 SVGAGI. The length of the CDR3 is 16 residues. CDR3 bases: TGTGCCAGCAGTTGGGGTACAGGGGGCCGGTTGTATGGCTACACCTTC. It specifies CASSWGTGGRLYGYTF.